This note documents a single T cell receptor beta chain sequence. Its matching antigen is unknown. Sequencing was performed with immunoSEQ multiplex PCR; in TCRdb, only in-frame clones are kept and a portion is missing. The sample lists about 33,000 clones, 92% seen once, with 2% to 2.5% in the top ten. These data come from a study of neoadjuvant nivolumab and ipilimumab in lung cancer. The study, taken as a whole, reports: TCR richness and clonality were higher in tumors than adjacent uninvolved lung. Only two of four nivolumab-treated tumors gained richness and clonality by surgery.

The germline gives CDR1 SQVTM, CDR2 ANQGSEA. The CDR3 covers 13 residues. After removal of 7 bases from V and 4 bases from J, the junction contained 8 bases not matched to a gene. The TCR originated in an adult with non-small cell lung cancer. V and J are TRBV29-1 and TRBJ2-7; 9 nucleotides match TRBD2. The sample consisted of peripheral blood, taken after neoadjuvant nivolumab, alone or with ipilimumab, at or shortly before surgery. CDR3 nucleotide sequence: TGCAGCGCGTTCCTAGCGGGACCTTACGAGCAGTACTTC. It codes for CSAFLAGPYEQYF.